The 18 T cell receptor beta chains below were found in one sample sequenced in a study of OX40 agonist ivuxolimab in advanced cancers. The repertoire was sequenced with immunoSEQ multiplex PCR; TCRdb's copy has only in-frame clones and lacks some. Of under 30,000 clones in the sample, over 75% were seen once. Sequences were derived from CD4+ or CD8+ T cells sorted from blood, sampled in a trial of the OX40 agonist ivuxolimab. The receptors here all came from an adult with an advanced solid tumor such as melanoma, head and neck, liver or kidney cancer.

The rearrangement links TRBV19 to TRBJ2-1; perhaps TRBD1 as D (6 bases). The V end lost 1 base, the J end lost 5 bases, and 15 bases lay between the germline ends. The CDR3 has 16 amino acids. The germline gives CDR1 LNHDA, CDR2 SQIVND (reference sequence). Here the CDR3 reads CASSIVGQGLDNEQFF. The CDR3 DNA follows: TGTGCCAGTAGTATAGTGGGGCAGGGGCTTGACAATGAGCAGTTCTTC. The complete variable domain, with remaining parts taken from reference TRBV19 and TRBJ2-1, reads DGGITQSPKYLFRKEGQNVTLSCEQNLNHDAMYWYRQDPGQGLRLIYYSQIVNDFQKGDIAEGYSVSREKKESFPLTVTSAQKNPTAFYLCASSIVGQGLDNEQFFGPGTRLTVL.

This chain joins TRBV11-3 and TRBJ2-7, with TRBD2 matching over 10 bases. The junction had 6 bases not matched to a gene; V was cut back by 0 bases and J by 7 bases. This CDR3 contains 15 residues. CDR1 SGHNT and CDR2 YENEEA come from the germline V gene. Written as DNA, the CDR3 is TGTGCCAGCAGCTTAGATGGTAGCGGGAGGTATGAGCAGTACTTC. Its translation is CASSLDGSGRYEQYF.

The rearrangement uses TRBV6-5 and TRBJ1-2; TRBD1 might be the D (6 bases). Trimming removed 7 bases at V and 8 bases at J, with 17 bases between. Germline V CDR1 and CDR2: MNHEY, SVGAGI. There are 13 residues in the CDR3. The CDR3 DNA reads TGTGCCAGCACCGACGGAGGGGGTGAAGGCTACACCTTC. This sequence encodes CASTDGGGEGYTF.

The rearrangement links TRBV19 to TRBJ2-7; 8 nucleotides line up with TRBD2. The J segment lost 2 bases and the V segment lost 3 bases, leaving 6 bases of the junction unmatched. Germline-derived CDR1 and CDR2 are LNHDA and SQIVND (reference sequence). This CDR3 has 15 residues. The CDR3 coding sequence is TGTGCCAGTAGTATGGAAGCGGGAGCCACCTACGAGCAGTACTTC. This codes for CASSMEAGATYEQYF.

This clone was detected only once. The rearrangement joins TRBV27 to TRBJ2-7; 7 bases fit TRBD1. This CDR3 has 13 amino acids. The V and J ends lost 8 bases and 0 bases, in that order; junction bases with no gene match: 4. CDR1 and CDR2 (germline): MNHEY, SMNVEV (reference sequence). The CDR3, as DNA: TGTGCCAGCGCCCCAGGGGGCTCCTACGAGCAGTACTTC. It encodes CASAPGGSYEQYF.

J is TRBJ2-1 and V is TRBV27; D ambiguous. V lost 6 bases and J 3 bases, leaving 12 bases between the germline ends. The CDR3 extends over 14 amino acids. Germline CDR1 is MNHEY and CDR2 is SMNVEV (reference sequence). The CDR3 reads CASSPRAVYNEQFF. The CDR3 DNA is TGTGCCAGCAGCCCTCGTGCAGTCTACAATGAGCAGTTCTTC.

Here the CDR3 reads CASSSRTFEVAKNIQYF. CDR3 in DNA: TGTGCCAGCAGCTCTCGGACCTTCGAGGTAGCCAAAAACATTCAGTACTTC. The rearrangement joins TRBV5-6 to TRBJ2-4; D gene unclear. V shed 3 bases and J shed 0 bases, with 16 bases lying between them. Germline V gene data show CDR1 as SGHDT and CDR2 as YYEEEE. This CDR3 region has 17 residues.

The gene calls are TRBV6-1 and TRBJ2-3, with 13 bases fitting TRBD2. The ends lost 3 bases at V and 1 base at J; junction bases unmatched: 13. CDR1 and CDR2 from the germline V gene are MNHNS and SASEGT. The CDR3 loop spans 20 amino acids. CDR3 nucleotide sequence: TGTGCCAGCAGTGAGATTCGAGGACTAGCGGGAGTTATCGGCACAGATACGCAGTATTTT. As protein: CASSEIRGLAGVIGTDTQYF.

V and J are TRBV7-2 and TRBJ2-7, with D possibly matching TRBD2 (5 bases). CDR1 and CDR2 from the germline V gene are SGHTA and FQGNSA. This CDR3 spans 15 amino acids. Deletions cut 5 bases from V and 0 bases from J, with 14 bases between. The CDR3 DNA follows: TGTGCCAGCAGCACCGGACTGTCGAGCTCCTACGAGCAGTACTTC. Protein: CASSTGLSSSYEQYF.

The V call is TRBV10-2, the J call TRBJ2-3; TRBD2 aligns across 7 bases. J gave up 5 bases and V 3 bases, and 8 bases lay outside the gene matches. This CDR3 comprises 15 residues. From germline, CDR1 is WSHSY and CDR2 SAAADI. The CDR3 sequence: CASSDEREGRDTQYF. CDR3 sequence (DNA): TGCGCCAGCAGTGATGAGCGGGAAGGGAGAGATACGCAGTATTTT.

The V and J genes are TRBV27 and TRBJ2-7; D unclear. V lost 0 bases, J lost 3 bases, and 15 bases lay in between. The V gene's germline CDR1 is MNHEY and CDR2 SMNVEV (reference sequence). The CDR3 is 16 amino acids. Here the CDR3 reads CASSLSSGPGRYEQYF. In DNA form, the CDR3 reads TGTGCCAGCAGTTTATCTTCCGGGCCTGGACGCTACGAGCAGTACTTC.

This chain joins TRBV6-5 and TRBJ2-5; a weak D match, TRBD1 (6 bases). This CDR3 region has 14 residues. V lost 4 bases, J lost 2 bases, and 11 bases lay in between. Germline assignment: CDR1 MNHEY and CDR2 SVGAGI. The CDR3 reads CASSLTGQQETQYF. The CDR3 region has the DNA TGTGCCAGCAGTTTAACGGGACAACAAGAGACCCAGTACTTC.

The gene calls are TRBV7-9 and TRBJ2-5; TRBD2 matches 9 bases. The CDR3 runs 17 residues. The junction had 14 bases not matched to a gene; V was cut back by 4 bases and J by 5 bases. From germline, CDR1 is SEHNR and CDR2 FQNEAQ (reference sequence). CDR3 coding DNA: TGTGCCAGCAGCTCTAGACTAGCGGATTTAAAGGAGGAGACCCAGTACTTC. This encodes CASSSRLADLKEETQYF.

The rearrangement joins TRBV19 to TRBJ2-3; 11 bases map to TRBD2. In germline, CDR1 is LNHDA, CDR2 SQIVND (reference sequence). This CDR3 is 18 amino acids long. V shed 6 bases, J shed 2 bases, and the junction held 13 bases outside the gene matches. CDR3 nucleotides: TGTGCCAGTAGAACCCTAGCAGCGACTAGCGGGACCACAGATACGCAGTATTTT. Encoded protein: CASRTLAATSGTTDTQYF.

The rearrangement joins TRBV10-1 to TRBJ2-7; D perhaps matches TRBD1 (5 bases). The CDR3 has 14 amino acids. Germline assignment: CDR1 WNHNN and CDR2 SYGVQD (reference sequence). The V end lost 2 bases, the J end lost 5 bases, and 13 bases lay between the germline ends. The DNA for the CDR3 is TGCGCCAGCAGTGAGCCCCAGGGAAGGGACGAGCAGTACTTC. Translation: CASSEPQGRDEQYF.

The genes are TRBV7-6 and TRBJ2-2; TRBD2 aligns across 14 bases. Germline trimming cut 2 bases from V and 7 bases from J; bases unmatched to any gene: 12. Per germline, CDR1 SGHVS and CDR2 FNYEAQ. The CDR3 covers 19 residues. The CDR3 DNA follows: TGTGCCAGCAGCTTACGCGGGGGGACTAGCGGGAGTGTAGGCGGGGAGCTGTTTTTT. Amino acid sequence: CASSLRGGTSGSVGGELFF.

V is TRBV9 and J is TRBJ1-1, with D perhaps TRBD1 (5 bases). From germline, CDR1 is SGDLS and CDR2 YYNGEE. The CDR3 totals 13 residues. Deletions cut 7 bases from V and 2 bases from J, with 12 bases between. The CDR3, as DNA: TGTGCCAGCGGGGGGAATACCAACACTGAAGCTTTCTTT. It is translated as CASGGNTNTEAFF. The full variable domain, rest sourced from reference TRBV9 and TRBJ1-1, is DSGVTQTPKHLITATGQRVTLRCSPRSGDLSVYWYQQSLDQGLQFLIQYYNGEERAKGNILERFSAQQFPDLHSELNLSSLELGDSALYFCASGGNTNTEAFFGQGTRLTVV.

The J gene is TRBJ2-7, the V gene TRBV20-1; the D is unclear. The CDR3 sequence is 11 residues long. Trimming removed 6 bases from V and 6 bases from J, with 12 bases in between. The germline V gene encodes CDR1 DFQATT and CDR2 SNEGSKA (reference sequence). DNA of the CDR3: TGCAGTGCCCAAGACTGGGGCGAGCAGTACTTC. It yields the protein CSAQDWGEQYF.